The subject of this entry is one T cell receptor (beta chain). The antigen remains undetermined. This entry is derived from a study of identical twins. Study-wide points: Weaker excess twin sharing was observed in beta out-of-frame sequences. Partial confounding of zero-insertion analyses by invariant MAIT and iNKT cells was possible.

Unique molecular identifiers were in the cDNA, with template-switch universal primer binding. Via MiXCR, TCRdb re-called the 5' RACE reads, giving one row per CDR3 protein. The top ten hold roughly 9% of the sample, which has around 370,000 distinct CDR3 sequences, around 9.7% seen once. Germline assignment: CDR1 SNHLY and CDR2 FYNNEI. Trimming cost V 11 bases and J 6 bases; bases outside gene matches: 5. The CDR3 runs 13 residues. The genes are TRBV2 and TRBJ1-5, with TRBD1 identical over 12 bases. The source of this sequence is a woman aged 45-65 years in good health. Material: naive T cells sorted from blood. The CDR3 DNA sequence: TGTGCCGTAAGGGACAGGGGGCTTCAGCCCCAGCATTTT. This encodes CAVRDRGLQPQHF.